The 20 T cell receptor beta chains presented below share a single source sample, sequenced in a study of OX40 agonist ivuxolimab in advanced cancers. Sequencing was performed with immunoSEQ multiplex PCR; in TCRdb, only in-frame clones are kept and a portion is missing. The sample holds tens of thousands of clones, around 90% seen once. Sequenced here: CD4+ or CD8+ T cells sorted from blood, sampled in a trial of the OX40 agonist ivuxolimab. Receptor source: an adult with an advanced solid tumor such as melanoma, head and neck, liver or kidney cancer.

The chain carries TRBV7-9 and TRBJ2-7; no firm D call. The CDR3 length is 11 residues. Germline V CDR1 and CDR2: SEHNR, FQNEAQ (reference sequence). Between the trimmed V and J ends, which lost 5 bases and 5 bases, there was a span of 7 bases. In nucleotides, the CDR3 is TGTGCCAGCAGCCCTGGAAACGAGCAGTACTTC. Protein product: CASSPGNEQYF. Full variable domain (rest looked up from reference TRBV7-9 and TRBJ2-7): DTGVSQNPRHKITKRGQNVTFRCDPISEHNRLYWYRQTLGQGPEFLTYFQNEAQLEKSRLLSDRFSAERPKGSFSTLEIQRTEQGDSAMYLCASSPGNEQYFGPGTRLTVT.

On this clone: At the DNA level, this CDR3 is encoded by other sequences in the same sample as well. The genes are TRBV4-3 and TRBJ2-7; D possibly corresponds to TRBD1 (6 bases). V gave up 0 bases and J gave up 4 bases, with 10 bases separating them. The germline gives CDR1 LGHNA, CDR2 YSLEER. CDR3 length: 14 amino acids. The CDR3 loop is CASSQDRTGYEQYF. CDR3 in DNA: TGCGCCAGCAGCCAAGATCGCACAGGGTACGAGCAGTACTTC.

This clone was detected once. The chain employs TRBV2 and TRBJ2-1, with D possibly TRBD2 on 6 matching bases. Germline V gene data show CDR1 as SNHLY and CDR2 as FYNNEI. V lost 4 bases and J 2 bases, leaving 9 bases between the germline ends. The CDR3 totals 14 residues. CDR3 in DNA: TGTGCCAGCAGTGCGCGGGGAACCTACAATGAGCAGTTCTTC. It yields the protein CASSARGTYNEQFF.

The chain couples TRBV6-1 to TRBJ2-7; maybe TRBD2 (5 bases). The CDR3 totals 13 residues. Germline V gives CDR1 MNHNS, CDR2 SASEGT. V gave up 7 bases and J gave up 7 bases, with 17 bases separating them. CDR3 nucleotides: TGTGCCAGCAAGATGCGGACCGACTATGAGCAGTACTTC. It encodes CASKMRTDYEQYF.

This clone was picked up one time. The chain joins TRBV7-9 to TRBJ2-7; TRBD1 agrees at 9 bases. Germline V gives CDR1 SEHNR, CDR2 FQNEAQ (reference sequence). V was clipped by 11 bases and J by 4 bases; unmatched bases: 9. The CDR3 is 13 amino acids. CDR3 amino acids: CAGSPGQGYEQYF. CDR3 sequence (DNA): TGTGCCGGATCACCGGGACAGGGATACGAGCAGTACTTC.

CDR3: CASSQEGVEGVTDTQYF. As DNA, the CDR3 is TGCGCCAGCAGCCAAGAAGGGGTGGAAGGGGTTACAGATACGCAGTATTTT. The chain couples TRBV4-1 to TRBJ2-3; possibly TRBD1 for D (5 bases). Germline CDR1 reads MGHRA; CDR2 reads YSYEKL. The CDR3 loop spans 17 amino acids. V was trimmed by 0 bases and J by 3 bases, leaving 16 bases between them.

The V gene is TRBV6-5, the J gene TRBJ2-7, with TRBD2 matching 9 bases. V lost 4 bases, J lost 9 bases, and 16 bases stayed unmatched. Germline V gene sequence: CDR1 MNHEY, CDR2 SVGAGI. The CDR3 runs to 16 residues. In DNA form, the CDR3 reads TGTGCCAGCAGTTCCCAATGGGTAGCGGGAGCCAACGGGCAGTACTTC. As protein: CASSSQWVAGANGQYF.

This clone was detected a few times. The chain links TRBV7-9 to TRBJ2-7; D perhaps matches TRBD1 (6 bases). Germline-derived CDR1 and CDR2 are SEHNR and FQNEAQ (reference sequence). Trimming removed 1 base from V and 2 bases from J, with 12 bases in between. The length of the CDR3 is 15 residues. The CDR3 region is CASSLGDTTTYEQYF. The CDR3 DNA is TGTGCCAGCAGCTTAGGGGACACCACCACCTACGAGCAGTACTTC.

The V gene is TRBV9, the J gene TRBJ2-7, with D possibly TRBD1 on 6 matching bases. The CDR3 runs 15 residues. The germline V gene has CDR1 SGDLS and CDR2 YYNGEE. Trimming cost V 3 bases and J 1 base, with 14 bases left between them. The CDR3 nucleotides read TGTGCCAGCAGCGCGTCCTCAGGGGTTTCCTACGAGCAGTACTTC. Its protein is CASSASSGVSYEQYF.

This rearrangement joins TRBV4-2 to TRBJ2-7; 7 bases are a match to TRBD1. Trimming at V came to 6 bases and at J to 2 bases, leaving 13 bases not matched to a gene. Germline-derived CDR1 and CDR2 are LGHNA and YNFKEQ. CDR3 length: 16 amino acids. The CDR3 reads CASSPSVGGSTYEQYF. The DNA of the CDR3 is TGTGCCAGCAGTCCATCCGTAGGGGGCTCCACCTACGAGCAGTACTTC.

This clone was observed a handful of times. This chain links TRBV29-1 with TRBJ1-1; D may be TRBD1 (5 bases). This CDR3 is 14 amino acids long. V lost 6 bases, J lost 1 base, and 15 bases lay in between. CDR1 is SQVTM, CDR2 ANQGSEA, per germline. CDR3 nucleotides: TGCAGCGTCTCTGGGATAGGGGCGAACACTGAAGCTTTCTTT. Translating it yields CSVSGIGANTEAFF.

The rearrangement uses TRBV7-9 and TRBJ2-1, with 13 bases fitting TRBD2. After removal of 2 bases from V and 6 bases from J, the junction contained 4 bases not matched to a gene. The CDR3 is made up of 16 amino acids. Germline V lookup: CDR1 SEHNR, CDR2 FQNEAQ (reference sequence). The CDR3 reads CASSLILAGGLNEQFF. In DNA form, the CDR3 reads TGTGCCAGCAGCTTAATACTAGCGGGAGGGCTCAATGAGCAGTTCTTC.

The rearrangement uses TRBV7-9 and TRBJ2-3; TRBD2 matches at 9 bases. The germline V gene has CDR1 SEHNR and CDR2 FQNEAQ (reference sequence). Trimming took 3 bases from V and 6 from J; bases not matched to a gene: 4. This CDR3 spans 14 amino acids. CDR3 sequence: CASSFLAGRDTQYF. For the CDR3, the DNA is TGTGCCAGCAGCTTCCTAGCGGGAAGGGATACGCAGTATTTT.

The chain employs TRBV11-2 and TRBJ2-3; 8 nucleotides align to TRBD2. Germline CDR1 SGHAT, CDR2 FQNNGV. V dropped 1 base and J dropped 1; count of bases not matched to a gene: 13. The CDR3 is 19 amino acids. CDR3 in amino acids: CASSLVAGLAGGRTDTQYF. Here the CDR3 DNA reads TGTGCCAGCAGCTTAGTTGCGGGGCTGGCGGGAGGCCGCACAGATACGCAGTATTTT.

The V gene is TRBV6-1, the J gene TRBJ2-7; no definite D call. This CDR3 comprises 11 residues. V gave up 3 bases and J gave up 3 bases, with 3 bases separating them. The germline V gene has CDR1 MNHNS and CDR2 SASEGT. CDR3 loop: CASSESYEQYF. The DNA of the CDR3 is TGTGCCAGCAGTGAGAGCTACGAGCAGTACTTC.

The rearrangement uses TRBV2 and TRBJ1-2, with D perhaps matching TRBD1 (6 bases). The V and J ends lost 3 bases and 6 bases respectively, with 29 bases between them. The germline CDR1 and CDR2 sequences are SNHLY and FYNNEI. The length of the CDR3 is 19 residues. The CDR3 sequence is CASSDSGSTGITWGHGYTF. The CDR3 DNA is TGTGCCAGCAGTGATTCGGGCTCCACTGGAATCACGTGGGGGCATGGCTACACCTTC.

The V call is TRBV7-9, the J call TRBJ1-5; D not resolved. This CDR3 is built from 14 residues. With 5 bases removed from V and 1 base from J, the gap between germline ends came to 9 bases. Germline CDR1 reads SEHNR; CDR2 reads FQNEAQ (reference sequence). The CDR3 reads CASSRSGSNQPQHF. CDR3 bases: TGTGCCAGCAGCCGGTCGGGAAGCAATCAGCCCCAGCATTTT.

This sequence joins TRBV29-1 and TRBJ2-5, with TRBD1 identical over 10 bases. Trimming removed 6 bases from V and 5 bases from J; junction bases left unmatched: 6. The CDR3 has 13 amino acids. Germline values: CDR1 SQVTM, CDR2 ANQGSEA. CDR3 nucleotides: TGCAGCGTAGGACAGGGGGTTCGGGAGACCCAGTACTTC. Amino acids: CSVGQGVRETQYF.

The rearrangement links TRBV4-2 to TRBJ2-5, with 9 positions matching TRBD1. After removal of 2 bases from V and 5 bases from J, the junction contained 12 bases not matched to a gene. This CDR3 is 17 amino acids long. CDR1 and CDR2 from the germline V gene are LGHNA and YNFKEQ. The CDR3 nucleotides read TGTGCCAGCAGCCAAAGAACAGGGGGCGCAGGAGGGGAGACCCAGTACTTC. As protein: CASSQRTGGAGGETQYF.

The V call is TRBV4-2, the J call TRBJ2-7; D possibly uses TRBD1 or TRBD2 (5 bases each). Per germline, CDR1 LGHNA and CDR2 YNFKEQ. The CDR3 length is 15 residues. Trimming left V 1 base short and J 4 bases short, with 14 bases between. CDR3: CASSQGGSPLYEQYF. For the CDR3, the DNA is TGTGCCAGCAGCCAAGGGGGGTCACCTTTGTACGAGCAGTACTTC.